These T cell receptor beta chains were read from a single sample in a study of shared clonotypes between healthy human individuals. The protocol was immunoSEQ multiplex PCR, while the TCRdb copy is restricted to in-frame clones and leaves out a portion. The sample lists around 500,000 clones, 70% to 80% seen once, with 12% in the top ten. The source material was PBMCs. These receptors were obtained from a woman in her forties in good health. Some clones in this sample may be carry-over from other donors' samples. Each CDR3 is given with its conserved first and last residue. The D gene is left open where the match is weak. The size field is filled for only some rows; it gives once, few, many or a size class.

J	D	V	size	CDR3	DNA
TRBJ2-3	-	TRBV28	-	CASSFSRAQYTDTQYF	TGTGCCAGCAGTTTTTCGCGGGCACAATACACAGATACGCAGTATTTT
TRBJ2-5	TRBD2	TRBV5-1	-	CASSSPSGRSQETQYF	TGCGCCAGCAGCTCCCCTAGCGGGAGGTCCCAAGAGACCCAGTACTTC
TRBJ1-3	-	TRBV19	-	CASSIRDSSGNTIYF	TGTGCCAGTAGTATACGCGATAGCTCTGGAAACACCATATATTTT
TRBJ1-5	TRBD1	TRBV7-8	once	CASSNRDSRTISNQPQHF	TGTGCCAGCAGCAACCGGGACAGCAGGACCATTAGCAATCAGCCCCAGCATTTT
TRBJ1-5	-	TRBV6-1	-	CASSEGWEGQPQHF	TGTGCCAGCAGTGAGGGGTGGGAAGGTCAGCCCCAGCATTTT
TRBJ2-3	TRBD2	TRBV4-2	many	CASSQLTSGRATDTQYF	TGTGCCAGCAGCCAGCTAACTAGCGGGAGGGCCACAGATACGCAGTATTTT
TRBJ2-7	-	TRBV6-1	-	CASRGPGLYEQYF	TGTGCCAGCAGAGGACCGGGACTTTACGAGCAGTACTTC
TRBJ2-2	TRBD1	TRBV2	-	CASSADRGTGELFF	TGTGCCAGCAGCGCCGACAGGGGGACCGGGGAGCTGTTTTTT
TRBJ2-7	-	TRBV6-1	-	CASSYREEQYF	TGTGCCAGCAGTTACCGGGAGGAGCAGTACTTC
TRBJ1-2	TRBD1	TRBV5-1	-	CASSLSGTAYGYTF	TGCGCCAGCAGCTTGTCCGGGACAGCATATGGCTACACCTTC
TRBJ1-4	-	TRBV29-1	few	CSARLQGPNEKLFF	TGCAGCGCTCGACTCCAGGGCCCTAATGAAAAACTGTTTTTT
TRBJ1-5	-	TRBV18	-	CASSPQVRSNQPQHF	TGTGCCAGCTCACCACAGGTTAGGAGCAATCAGCCCCAGCATTTT
TRBJ2-1	TRBD2	TRBV5-1	-	CASSIAGLAGGAGSYNEQFF	TGCGCCAGCAGCATTGCGGGACTAGCGGGAGGGGCCGGGTCCTACAATGAGCAGTTCTTC
TRBJ2-5	TRBD2	TRBV18	-	CASSPLKTSGFQETQYF	TGTGCCAGCTCACCACTAAAGACTAGCGGATTCCAAGAGACCCAGTACTTC
TRBJ1-2	-	TRBV27	-	CASSLRHPERGYTF	TGTGCCAGCAGTCTCAGACACCCCGAGAGGGGCTACACCTTC
TRBJ2-5	-	TRBV7-2	-	CASSLEGNQETQYF	TGTGCCAGCAGCTTAGAAGGCAACCAAGAGACCCAGTACTTC
TRBJ1-5	-	TRBV27	-	CASSLDDSNQPQHF	TGTGCCAGCAGTTTAGACGATAGCAATCAGCCCCAGCATTTT
TRBJ1-5	-	TRBV7-2	once	CASSSRWGQPQHF	TGTGCCAGCAGCTCCCGGTGGGGCCAGCCCCAGCATTTT
TRBJ2-7	-	TRBV2	once	CASSAQGNEQYF	TGTGCCAGCAGTGCTCAGGGGAACGAGCAGTACTTC
TRBJ2-3	TRBD2	TRBV7-2	once	CASRKTSGSTDTQYF	TGTGCCAGCAGAAAGACTAGCGGGAGCACAGATACGCAGTATTTT
TRBJ1-1	-	TRBV18	-	CASSPRFAGIAEAFF	TGTGCCAGCTCACCACGGTTTGCAGGGATCGCTGAAGCTTTCTTT
TRBJ1-1	-	TRBV2	-	CASGRDMDTEAFF	TGTGCCAGCGGCCGGGACATGGACACTGAAGCTTTCTTT